A selection of T cell receptor beta chains follows, all from one sample in a study of monozygotic twins with inflammatory bowel disease. TCRdb re-called the 5' RACE reads; one entry per CDR3 protein, DNA not given. This table lists around 190,000 distinct CDR3 sequences. The sequenced sample was blood. The receptor source for this set is a human donor with ulcerative colitis or Crohn's disease, or a healthy co-twin of an affected twin (not recorded which). CDR3s include the opening cysteine and the closing phenylalanine or tryptophan. The order of the fields is J gene, V gene, CDR3 protein.

TRBJ1-1,TRBV20-1,CSAQKGGGDTEAFF
TRBJ2-1,TRBV15,CATSTDGDPYNEQFF
TRBJ1-3,TRBV6-5,CASSSSGVSGNTIYF
TRBJ1-5,TRBV21-1,CASGSRGYGRQPQHF
TRBJ1-1,TRBV19,CASTPQGSGAEAFF
TRBJ2-7,TRBV5-1,CASSFHPSQGAYGQYF
TRBJ2-1,TRBV7-7,CASSYRQGPYNEQFF
TRBJ1-5,TRBV20-1,CSARGPQGQPQHF
TRBJ2-5,TRBV12-3/TRBV12-4,CASSRTPLQETQYF
TRBJ1-2,TRBV6-5,CASSSDTAGRAYGYTF
TRBJ1-6,TRBV5-6,CASSLYDSGARNSPLHF
TRBJ1-6,TRBV11-2,CASSLVVQGHSPLHF
TRBJ1-5,TRBV7-9,CASSLGHLNQPQHF
TRBJ1-1,TRBV5-1,CASAVWTPNTEAFF
TRBJ1-1,TRBV6-1,CASSKEGEYTEAFF
TRBJ1-4,TRBV4-2,CASSPRQEREKLFF
TRBJ2-4,TRBV7-2,CASSPGGVKNIQYF
TRBJ2-7,TRBV5-1,CASSLGEGVYEQYF
TRBJ1-5,TRBV20-1,CSARDTRGAVQPQHF
TRBJ2-3,TRBV4-1,CASSPAQGLNTDTQYF
TRBJ1-5,TRBV20-1,CSASIMGTGSNQPQHF
TRBJ1-1,TRBV5-8,CASSLGGAVEAFF
TRBJ2-3,TRBV5-1,CASSQGTGTDTQYF
TRBJ2-3,TRBV5-1,CASSRYRGTDTQYF
TRBJ2-5,TRBV5-1,CASSSGTSQETQYF
TRBJ1-1,TRBV2,CASSEAERMNTEAFF
TRBJ1-5,TRBV27,CASSFGQGFSQPQHF
TRBJ2-5,TRBV3-1,CASSQHQETQYF
TRBJ1-2,TRBV12-3/TRBV12-4,CASSPPGTGSINYGYTF
TRBJ1-2,TRBV5-6,CASSLESGGRVYGYTF
TRBJ2-7,TRBV6-1,CASTPRGLGSYEQYF
TRBJ2-1,TRBV20-1,CSARDKVRGQYNYNEQFF
TRBJ1-1,TRBV9,CASSVIGTANTEAFF
TRBJ2-2,TRBV29-1,CSVEQRGPRGGELFF
TRBJ2-2,TRBV12-3/TRBV12-4,CASSLRGGPWTGELFF
TRBJ1-3,TRBV27,CASINIEGNTIYF
TRBJ1-2,TRBV7-9,CASSNYETETNYGYTF
TRBJ2-2,TRBV15,CATSSILAGGGGELFF
TRBJ1-1,TRBV6-2/TRBV6-3,CASTYSPRDRGPTEAFF
TRBJ2-2,TRBV7-2,CASSLYFSANTGELFF
TRBJ2-7,TRBV28,CASSSSGQGLYEQYF
TRBJ2-7,TRBV5-1,CASSPGHISYEQYF
TRBJ2-7,TRBV5-5,CASSGGSRSEQYF
TRBJ1-6,TRBV5-1,CASRYGQEGSAHLHF
TRBJ1-6,TRBV27,CASSYEYNSPLHF
TRBJ2-7,TRBV5-1,CASSLAGGSVYEQYF
TRBJ1-4,TRBV7-2,CASSFFAAGSNEKLFF
TRBJ1-1,TRBV6-6,CASSLTVKMAFF